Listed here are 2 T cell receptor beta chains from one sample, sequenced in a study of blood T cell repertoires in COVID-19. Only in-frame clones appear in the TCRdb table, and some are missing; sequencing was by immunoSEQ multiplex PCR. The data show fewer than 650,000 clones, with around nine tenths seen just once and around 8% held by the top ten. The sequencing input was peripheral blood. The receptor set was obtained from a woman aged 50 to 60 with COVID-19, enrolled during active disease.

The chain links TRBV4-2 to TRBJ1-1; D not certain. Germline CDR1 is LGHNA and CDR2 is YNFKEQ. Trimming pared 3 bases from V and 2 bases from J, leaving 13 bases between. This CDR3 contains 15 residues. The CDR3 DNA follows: TGTGCCAGCAGCCACCCTAGTGCAGCCAACACTGAAGCTTTCTTT. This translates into CASSHPSAANTEAFF.

DNA of the CDR3: TGTGCCAGCAGTTACCAGGGGAGACTCACAGATACGCAGTATTTT. It codes for CASSYQGRLTDTQYF. The V call is TRBV6-5, the J call TRBJ2-3; D is possibly TRBD1 (6 bases). The CDR3 is 15 residues long. Germline V gene lookup returns CDR1 MNHEY and CDR2 SVGAGI. V was clipped by 2 bases and J by 2 bases, with 11 bases between them.